What follows are 22 T cell receptor beta chains derived from one specimen sequenced in a study of PD-1 blockade in classical Hodgkin lymphoma. Described time point: newly diagnosed, previously untreated cHL patient sample. Isolation of CD4+ T cells from thawed PBMCs was performed by magnetic negative selection. Assay used: immunoSEQ multiplex PCR; TCRdb lists only in-frame clones, some missing. Of about 20,000 clones in the sample, around 81% were seen once. The specimen sequenced was CD4+ T cells from blood. These receptors all stem from a human donor with classical Hodgkin lymphoma.

The rearrangement links TRBV9 to TRBJ1-4, with D possibly TRBD1 on 5 matching bases. The length of the CDR3 is 15 residues. V was shortened by 0 bases and J by 7 bases, with 13 bases between the two germline ends. Looked up from germline, CDR1 is SGDLS and CDR2 is YYNGEE. CDR3 sequence: CASSVGRPGGEKLFF. The DNA of the CDR3 is TGTGCCAGCAGCGTAGGGCGGCCTGGGGGTGAAAAACTGTTTTTT. The variable domain in full, completed from reference TRBV9 and TRBJ1-4, reads DSGVTQTPKHLITATGQRVTLRCSPRSGDLSVYWYQQSLDQGLQFLIQYYNGEERAKGNILERFSAQQFPDLHSELNLSSLELGDSALYFCASSVGRPGGEKLFFGSGTQLSVL.

The rearrangement uses TRBV25-1 and TRBJ1-4, with 9 nucleotides matching TRBD1. Germline CDR1 is MGHDK and CDR2 is SYGVNS. J lost 5 bases, V lost 5 bases, and 6 bases had no gene match. The CDR3 has 15 residues. The chain's CDR3 is CASSQPGQGNEKLFF. The CDR3 DNA follows: TGTGCCAGCAGTCAGCCGGGACAGGGAAATGAAAAACTGTTTTTT.

CDR3 residues: CASSLANTGELFF. DNA for the CDR3: TGTGCCAGCAGCCTCGCGAACACCGGGGAGCTGTTTTTT. V usage is TRBV27 and J usage is TRBJ2-2, with D hard to call. There are 13 residues in the CDR3. The germline V and J ends were trimmed by 6 bases and 0 bases, with 5 bases remaining between them. Germline V lookup: CDR1 MNHEY, CDR2 SMNVEV (reference sequence).

The chain couples TRBV4-2 to TRBJ2-2; the D is unclear. CDR3 length: 16 residues. Per the germline V gene, CDR1 is LGHNA and CDR2 is YNFKEQ. The V end lost 0 bases, the J end lost 2 bases, and 10 bases lay between the germline ends. The CDR3 reads CASSQEMGVNTGELFF. The CDR3 DNA reads as TGTGCCAGCAGCCAAGAAATGGGCGTTAACACCGGGGAGCTGTTTTTT.

The gene calls are TRBV19 and TRBJ1-5; a possible D gene is TRBD1 (5 bases). Between the trimmed V and J ends, which lost 3 bases and 5 bases, there was a span of 14 bases. This CDR3 is built from 15 residues. CDR1 is LNHDA, CDR2 SQIVND, per germline (reference sequence). As DNA, the CDR3 is TGTGCCAGTAGTATTTGGGGGGGATCGGATCAGCCCCAGCATTTT. Amino acid sequence: CASSIWGGSDQPQHF.

The genes are TRBV5-1 and TRBJ2-1; D gene ambiguous. Per germline, CDR1 SGHRS and CDR2 YFSETQ. The V end was cut by 0 bases, the J end by 1 base, with 5 bases between. The CDR3 is 14 amino acids. The CDR3 protein is CASSLGASYNEQFF. CDR3 in DNA: TGCGCCAGCAGCTTGGGGGCATCCTACAATGAGCAGTTCTTC.

The chain employs TRBV20-1 and TRBJ2-5; TRBD2 is a possible D gene (5 bases). The CDR3 spans 11 residues. V shed 0 bases and J shed 11 bases, with 10 bases lying between them. Germline values: CDR1 DFQATT, CDR2 SNEGSKA (reference sequence). CDR3 sequence reads: CSAREVREQYF. The CDR3 coding sequence is TGCAGTGCTAGAGAAGTAAGGGAGCAGTACTTC.

The chain uses TRBV27 and TRBJ2-7; maybe TRBD1 (5 bases). V gave up 5 bases and J gave up 1 base, with 15 bases separating them. Per germline, CDR1 MNHEY and CDR2 SMNVEV (reference sequence). This CDR3 comprises 15 residues. This chain's CDR3 is CASSPRQSSSYEQYF. The CDR3 DNA reads TGTGCCAGCAGTCCACGACAGAGCAGTTCCTACGAGCAGTACTTC.

The V call is TRBV25-1, the J call TRBJ1-6, with TRBD1 matching 12 bases. Germline assignment: CDR1 MGHDK and CDR2 SYGVNS. V lost 9 bases and J lost 9; bases outside the gene matches: 9. This CDR3 is 15 amino acids long. In DNA form, the CDR3 reads TGTGCCAGTTCAAGCGGGACAGGGGGCCTTTCACCCCTCCACTTT. Its protein is CASSSGTGGLSPLHF.

The V call is TRBV10-3, the J call TRBJ2-3; D possibly corresponds to TRBD2 (6 bases). The CDR3 covers 16 residues. Germline CDR1 reads ENHRY; CDR2 reads SYGVKD. Trimming left V 2 bases short and J 4 bases short, with 16 bases between. The CDR3 region has the DNA TGTGCCATCAGTGAGGCCCAGGGAGGTGGCCCAGATACGCAGTATTTT. The encoded protein is CAISEAQGGGPDTQYF.

The genes are TRBV28 and TRBJ2-5; D perhaps matches TRBD1 (5 bases). Germline V CDR1 and CDR2: MDHEN, SYDVKM. The CDR3 is made up of 14 amino acids. V lost 7 bases and J 8 bases, leaving 20 bases between the germline ends. CDR3 protein: CASKPTGTPETQYF. In DNA, the CDR3 is TGTGCCAGCAAGCCAACAGGCACCCCGGAAACCCAGTACTTC. Full variable domain (remainder filled in from reference TRBV28 and TRBJ2-5): DVKVTQSSRYLVKRTGEKVFLECVQDMDHENMFWYRQDPGLGLRLIYFSYDVKMKEKGDIPEGYSVSREKKERFSLILESASTNQTSMYLCASKPTGTPETQYFGPGTRLLVL.

V and J are TRBV9 and TRBJ2-7; 7 bases agree with TRBD1. Germline V CDR1 and CDR2: SGDLS, YYNGEE. The V and J ends lost 0 bases and 6 bases, in that order; junction bases with no gene match: 15. The CDR3 length is 17 residues. CDR3 in amino acids: CASSVAAYGQGVSEQYF. CDR3 nucleotides: TGTGCCAGCAGCGTAGCAGCCTACGGGCAGGGGGTGAGCGAGCAGTACTTC.

This sequence joins TRBV19 and TRBJ1-2; possible D gene TRBD1, 5 bases. CDR1 and CDR2 (germline): LNHDA, SQIVND (reference sequence). The CDR3 is made up of 14 amino acids. Trimming shortened V by 3 bases and J by 2 bases, and 10 bases separated the two germline ends. The CDR3 loop reads CASSIPQGNYGYTF. CDR3 nucleotide sequence: TGTGCCAGTAGTATCCCGCAGGGAAACTATGGCTACACCTTC.

The genes are TRBV11-3 and TRBJ2-4; possible D gene TRBD1, 6 bases. CDR1 and CDR2 from the germline V gene are SGHNT and YENEEA. The CDR3 has 18 residues. Trimming removed 1 base at V and 0 bases at J, with 16 bases between. CDR3 residues: CASSLVPDRVLAKNIQYF. As DNA, the CDR3 is TGTGCCAGCAGCTTAGTCCCGGACAGAGTTCTAGCCAAAAACATTCAGTACTTC. The variable domain in full, completed from reference TRBV11-3 and TRBJ2-4, reads EAGVVQSPRYKIIEKKQPVAFWCNPISGHNTLYWYLQNLGQGPELLIRYENEEAVDDSQLPKDRFSAERLKGVDSTLKIQPAELGDSAVYLCASSLVPDRVLAKNIQYFGAGTRLSVL.

J is TRBJ2-5 and V is TRBV19, with 9 bases identical to TRBD2. J gave up 5 bases and V 9 bases, and 19 bases lay outside the gene matches. CDR1 LNHDA and CDR2 SQIVND come from the germline V gene (reference sequence). The CDR3 has 17 residues. The CDR3 bases are TGTGCCAGCGGATCGGGTCGGGCTAGCGGGATCGGGGAGACCCAGTACTTC. It encodes CASGSGRASGIGETQYF.

The chain joins TRBV7-8 to TRBJ2-7; no firm D call. The CDR3 extends over 12 amino acids. Germline CDR1 SGHVS, CDR2 FQNEAQ. Trimming removed 1 base from V and 4 bases from J, with 5 bases in between. For the CDR3, the DNA is TGTGCCAGCAGCTTAGTTGGATACGAGCAGTACTTC. Translated, it gives CASSLVGYEQYF.

V gene TRBV5-4 combines with J gene TRBJ1-1; no definite D call. The ends were cut back, 2 bases at V and 2 bases at J, with 7 bases in the middle. This CDR3 has 13 residues. CDR1 and CDR2 from the germline V gene are SGHNT and YYREEE (reference sequence). CDR3 DNA: TGTGCCAGCAGCTTTTACCGTAACACTGAAGCTTTCTTT. The encoded protein is CASSFYRNTEAFF.

The chain employs TRBV27 and TRBJ2-7; D perhaps matches TRBD2 (6 bases). Germline V gene data show CDR1 as MNHEY and CDR2 as SMNVEV (reference sequence). CDR3 length: 17 residues. Trimming left V 0 bases short and J 2 bases short, with 17 bases between. The CDR3 sequence is CASSLSIAGTDPYEQYF. In DNA, the CDR3 is TGTGCCAGCAGTTTATCGATTGCGGGGACGGACCCCTACGAGCAGTACTTC.

The chain carries TRBV6-5 and TRBJ2-7; 14 nucleotides match TRBD2. Per the germline V gene, CDR1 is MNHEY and CDR2 is SVGAGI. There are 15 residues in the CDR3. With V trimmed by 4 bases and J by 6 bases, 5 bases remained unmatched. In DNA, the CDR3 is TGTGCCAGCAGTTGGACTAGCGGGAGGATCCGCGAGCAGTACTTC. Its protein is CASSWTSGRIREQYF.

V usage is TRBV10-3 and J usage is TRBJ2-7; D is possibly TRBD2 (7 bases). The germline V gene has CDR1 ENHRY and CDR2 SYGVKD. V shed 8 bases and J shed 5 bases, with 16 bases lying between them. This CDR3 has 13 residues. The CDR3 spells CAIRPSGGDEQYF. Here the CDR3 DNA reads TGTGCCATCCGACCGTCGGGGGGCGACGAGCAGTACTTC.

This chain links TRBV7-9 with TRBJ1-4; 8 bases line up with TRBD1. Germline lookup yields CDR1 SEHNR and CDR2 FQNEAQ (reference sequence). This CDR3 spans 15 amino acids. V trimming: 5 bases; J trimming: 0 bases; junction bases outside the gene matches: 2. The CDR3 nucleotides are TGTGCCAGCAGCCCAGGGGGCGCAACTAATGAAAAACTGTTTTTT. Amino acid sequence: CASSPGGATNEKLFF.

The rearrangement links TRBV7-2 to TRBJ2-1; no clear D gene. This CDR3 spans 11 amino acids. Per germline, CDR1 SGHTA and CDR2 FQGNSA. With 5 bases removed from V and 5 bases from J, the gap between germline ends came to 4 bases. CDR3 amino acids: CASSLDNEQFF. The CDR3 DNA sequence: TGTGCCAGCAGCCTGGACAATGAGCAGTTCTTC.